Below, 30 T cell receptor beta chains from the same sample are listed, as sequenced in a study of shared clonotypes between healthy human individuals. Only in-frame clones appear in the TCRdb table, and some are missing; sequencing was by immunoSEQ multiplex PCR. This sample has 100,000 or so clones, with roughly half found just once. The sequencing input was PBMCs. The source of these receptors is a woman between 35 and 50 years old in good health. Some clones in this sample may be carry-over from other donors' samples.

A single count supports this clone. The V gene is TRBV5-6, the J gene TRBJ2-7; 8 bases agree with TRBD1. The CDR3 is 14 residues long. Germline lookup yields CDR1 SGHDT and CDR2 YYEEEE. The junction had 5 bases not matched to a gene; V was cut back by 1 base and J by 5 bases. As DNA, the CDR3 is TGTGCCAGCAGCTTGACCGGGACAGGCAACGAGCAGTACTTC. It translates to CASSLTGTGNEQYF.

CDR3 in amino acids: CAWSAGSASQVTQYF. The DNA of the CDR3 is TGTGCCTGGAGTGCAGGGAGTGCCAGCCAGGTGACCCAGTACTTC. The V gene is TRBV30, the J gene TRBJ2-5, with D possibly called TRBD1 or TRBD2 (5 bases each). Germline assignment: CDR1 GTSNPN and CDR2 SVGIG (reference sequence). Trimming shortened V by 1 base and J by 7 bases, and 19 bases separated the two germline ends. The CDR3 has 15 residues.

The chain employs TRBV28 and TRBJ1-3; D is perhaps TRBD1 (5 bases). The CDR3 sequence is 16 residues long. V was trimmed by 6 bases and J by 0 bases, leaving 15 bases between them. The germline CDR1 and CDR2 sequences are MDHEN and SYDVKM. In nucleotides, the CDR3 is TGTGCCAGCAGCGCCCCAGGGAGGGTCTCTGGAAACACCATATATTTT. Encoded protein: CASSAPGRVSGNTIYF.

The chain combines TRBV28 with TRBJ2-5, with no clear D. The germline CDR1 and CDR2 sequences are MDHEN and SYDVKM. Trimming removed 6 bases at V and 4 bases at J, with 9 bases between. The CDR3 extends over 12 amino acids. CDR3 region: CASRGNPETQYF. CDR3 nucleotides: TGTGCCAGCAGGGGCAATCCAGAGACCCAGTACTTC.

The rearrangement links TRBV28 to TRBJ2-7; D unresolved. Germline V lookup: CDR1 MDHEN, CDR2 SYDVKM. This CDR3 has 15 residues. The germline V and J ends were trimmed by 5 bases and 2 bases, with 16 bases remaining between them. DNA for the CDR3: TGTGCCAGCAGTGGCCCCCTGGCGGCAACCTACGAGCAGTACTTC. Protein: CASSGPLAATYEQYF.

This clone was seen a few times. The chain uses TRBV4-2 and TRBJ2-5; no firm D call. This CDR3 comprises 13 residues. Between the trimmed V and J ends, which lost 0 bases and 1 base, there was a span of 3 bases. Germline V gives CDR1 LGHNA, CDR2 YNFKEQ. This CDR3 reads CASSQDPQETQYF. In nucleotides, the CDR3 is TGTGCCAGCAGCCAAGATCCCCAAGAGACCCAGTACTTC.

The CDR3 reads CSVEGVAGGSNEQYF. The CDR3 bases are TGCAGCGTTGAAGGGGTGGCGGGAGGAAGTAACGAGCAGTACTTC. The chain has TRBV29-1 and TRBJ2-5, with 8 bases fitting TRBD2. TRBJ2-7 explains the end of the DNA better; the J call may be wrong. The CDR3 sequence is 15 residues long. In germline, CDR1 is SQVTM, CDR2 ANQGSEA.

Concerning this clone: One base separates it from a far larger clone, so it is likely a read error. The rearrangement uses TRBV2 and TRBJ1-5, with TRBD1 as a possible D gene (6 bases). CDR3 length equals 13 residues. Germline V lookup: CDR1 SNHLY, CDR2 FYNNEI. Trimming removed 5 bases at V and 4 bases at J, with 9 bases between. CDR3 amino acids: CASSWGANQPQHF. For the CDR3, the DNA is TGTGCCAGCAGTTGGGGGGCAAATCAGCCCCAGCATTTT. Looking up the rest from reference TRBV2 and TRBJ1-5 gives the full variable domain: EPEVTQTPSHQVTQMGQEVILRCVPISNHLYFYWYRQILGQKVEFLVSFYNNEISEKSEIFDDQFSVERPDGSNFTLKIRSTKLEDSAMYFCASSWGANQPQHFGDGTRLSIL.

This clone was found many times. V is TRBV28 and J is TRBJ1-1; possible D gene TRBD1, 5 bases. CDR1 is MDHEN and CDR2 is SYDVKM in the germline V gene. V was shortened by 3 bases and J by 6 bases, with 14 bases between the two germline ends. This CDR3 has 14 residues. The CDR3 sequence is CASSFGGVVAEAFF. Here the CDR3 DNA reads TGTGCCAGCAGTTTTGGGGGAGTAGTAGCTGAAGCTTTCTTT.

Concerning this clone itself: The sample contains more than one DNA sequence encoding this CDR3. In DNA, the CDR3 is TGTGCCTGGAGTGTGTCCCTGAACACTGAAGCTTTCTTT. Protein product: CAWSVSLNTEAFF. This chain joins TRBV30 and TRBJ1-1, with D hard to call. The CDR3 contains 13 residues. V was trimmed by 0 bases and J by 0 bases, leaving 5 bases between them. Germline CDR1 GTSNPN, CDR2 SVGIG (reference sequence).

This clone was seen a few times. J is TRBJ2-2 and V is TRBV7-7, with D maybe TRBD2 (6 bases). CDR1 and CDR2 (germline): SSHAT, FNYEAQ (reference sequence). Trimming stripped 4 bases from V and 1 base from J, with 13 bases between. The CDR3 runs 16 residues. CDR3 residues: CASSSTRGRNTGELFF. The CDR3 bases are TGTGCCAGCAGCTCCACTCGGGGGAGGAACACCGGGGAGCTGTTTTTT.

The rearrangement uses TRBV18 and TRBJ1-3; D not resolved. From germline, CDR1 is KGHSH and CDR2 LQKENI. CDR3 size: 17 residues. Trimming took off 0 bases at V and 2 bases at J, with 14 bases between the two ends. The CDR3 protein is CASSPPSGSGPGNTIYF. The CDR3, as DNA: TGTGCCAGCTCACCACCTTCGGGTTCTGGCCCTGGAAACACCATATATTTT.

The table lists this clone with a few counts. The chain recombines TRBV27 with TRBJ2-7; a possible D gene is TRBD2 (5 bases). Germline CDR1 and CDR2: MNHEY and SMNVEV (reference sequence). The CDR3 is made up of 14 amino acids. V was shortened by 6 bases and J by 3 bases, with 15 bases between the two germline ends. CDR3 region: CASSQDGNGYEQYF. The CDR3 bases are TGTGCCAGCAGCCAAGACGGGAACGGCTACGAGCAGTACTTC.

This chain joins TRBV5-1 and TRBJ2-1; D may be TRBD2 (6 bases). Trimming removed 0 bases from V and 14 bases from J, with 18 bases in between. CDR1 and CDR2 from the germline V gene are SGHRS and YFSETQ. CDR3 length equals 14 residues. CDR3 coding DNA: TGCGCCAGCAGCTTGGGTAGCGGAGCCTACGGGGAGTTCTTC. Translated, it gives CASSLGSGAYGEFF.

Details on this clone: This likely traces to a read error, being one base from a far larger clone. The chain combines TRBV9 with TRBJ2-6, with TRBD1 matching over 7 bases. The germline V gene encodes CDR1 SGDLS and CDR2 YYNGEE. The CDR3 sequence is 15 residues long. The CDR3 sequence: CASSATGAGANVLAF. CDR3 DNA sequence: TGTGCCAGCAGCGCCACAGGGGCTGGGGCCAACGTCCTGGCTTTC.

The chain couples TRBV2 to TRBJ2-7, with TRBD1 as a possible D gene (5 bases). The V end lost 8 bases, the J end lost 0 bases, and 14 bases lay between the germline ends. The CDR3 is made up of 14 amino acids. CDR1 and CDR2 (germline): SNHLY, FYNNEI. CDR3 in DNA: TGTGCCAGCGTCCAGGGTGAGGACTCCTACGAGCAGTACTTC. Translation: CASVQGEDSYEQYF.

A remark on this clone: Other DNA sequences within the sample encode an identical CDR3. The chain carries TRBV6-1 and TRBJ2-1; unclear D gene. From germline, CDR1 is MNHNS and CDR2 SASEGT. This CDR3 region has 14 residues. Trimming took off 7 bases at V and 0 bases at J, with 10 bases between the two ends. The CDR3 protein is CASNGPSSYNEQFF. CDR3 nucleotides: TGTGCCAGCAATGGTCCTTCCTCCTACAATGAGCAGTTCTTC.

Points on this clone: One end of the junction varies from germline; a read error may be responsible. This rearrangement joins TRBV7-9 to TRBJ2-7; D is possibly TRBD2 (5 bases). This CDR3 has 14 residues. The germline V gene has CDR1 SEHNR and CDR2 FQNEAQ (reference sequence). The CDR3 sequence is CASSLAPLDYEQYF. The DNA for the CDR3 is TGTGCCAGCAGCCTAGCCCCCCTGGACTACGAGCAGTACTTC.

This clone was seen a few times. This rearrangement joins TRBV29-1 to TRBJ1-5; TRBD1 matches at 7 bases. Germline V gene lookup returns CDR1 SQVTM and CDR2 ANQGSEA. The J segment lost 2 bases and the V segment lost 5 bases, leaving 3 bases of the junction unmatched. The CDR3 sequence is 13 residues long. Written as DNA, the CDR3 is TGCAGCGTTACAGGGGACGGCAATCAGCCCCAGCATTTT. It encodes CSVTGDGNQPQHF.

V gene TRBV29-1 combines with J gene TRBJ2-2, with unresolved D. Trimming took off 7 bases at V and 1 base at J, with 7 bases between the two ends. CDR1 is SQVTM, CDR2 ANQGSEA, per germline. The CDR3 runs 12 residues. The CDR3 coding sequence is TGCAGCGGAAGTGAGAACACCGGGGAGCTGTTTTTT. This translates into CSGSENTGELFF.

This clone was recorded a few times. V and J are TRBV5-1 and TRBJ2-5, with 13 bases identical to TRBD2. The germline gives CDR1 SGHRS, CDR2 YFSETQ. This CDR3 comprises 16 residues. The ends lost 4 bases at V and 2 bases at J; junction bases unmatched: 5. The CDR3 loop is CASSPGLAGEQETQYF. The CDR3 DNA reads as TGCGCCAGCAGCCCCGGACTAGCGGGAGAACAAGAGACCCAGTACTTC.

About this clone itself: Since a far larger clone is one base different, this is likely a read error. The V call is TRBV2, the J call TRBJ2-2; maybe TRBD2 (5 bases). Germline V gene sequence: CDR1 SNHLY, CDR2 FYNNEI. This CDR3 comprises 15 residues. The CDR3 DNA is TGTGCCCGCAGTCCACCAGCAGCCGGGGCCGGGGAGCTGTTTTTT. Translated: CARSPPAAGAGELFF.

This clone occurred many times. The gene calls are TRBV28 and TRBJ1-1, with 10 bases lining up with TRBD1. V was pared by 7 bases and J by 3 bases, with 5 bases of the junction left unmatched. The CDR3 consists of 14 residues. The germline V gene has CDR1 MDHEN and CDR2 SYDVKM. The CDR3: CASIRQGADTEAFF. CDR3 bases: TGTGCCAGCATCAGACAGGGGGCGGACACTGAAGCTTTCTTT.

The rearrangement uses TRBV19 and TRBJ2-7, with D tentatively TRBD2 (6 bases). V lost 8 bases to trimming and J lost 2 bases, with 19 bases between them. The CDR3 contains 15 residues. From germline, CDR1 is LNHDA and CDR2 SQIVND (reference sequence). CDR3 DNA sequence: TGTGCCAGTCCCGCGGGGCAGTCCGATACCTACGAGCAGTACTTC. Protein: CASPAGQSDTYEQYF.

The genes are TRBV29-1 and TRBJ2-5, with D possibly being TRBD1 or TRBD2 (6 bases each). This CDR3 region has 12 residues. Germline CDR1 SQVTM, CDR2 ANQGSEA. V lost 6 bases to trimming and J lost 7 bases, with 15 bases between them. The CDR3 bases are TGCAGCGTCGGGACACCGGGGGCGACCCAGTACTTC. Amino acids: CSVGTPGATQYF.

This clone has a count of ten or more. This chain connects TRBV7-6 to TRBJ2-3; 11 nucleotides align to TRBD2. Germline CDR1 is SGHVS and CDR2 is FNYEAQ. The CDR3 is made up of 15 amino acids. V was clipped by 4 bases and J by 3 bases; unmatched bases: 3. The CDR3 here is CASSWLAGGTDTQYF. Here the CDR3 DNA reads TGTGCCAGCAGCTGGTTAGCGGGAGGGACAGATACGCAGTATTTT. Full variable domain (rest looked up from reference TRBV7-6 and TRBJ2-3): GAGVSQSPRYKVTKRGQDVALRCDPISGHVSLYWYRQALGQGPEFLTYFNYEAQQDKSGLPNDRFSAERPEGSISTLTIQRTEQRDSAMYRCASSWLAGGTDTQYFGPGTRLTVL.

This clone was seen a handful of times. This chain uses TRBV15 with TRBJ2-7, with D perhaps matching TRBD1 (6 bases). Trimming removed 0 bases at V and 4 bases at J, with 16 bases between. Germline CDR1 is LNHNV and CDR2 is YYDKDF (reference sequence). The CDR3 covers 16 residues. The CDR3 DNA is TGTGCCACCAGCAGAGATTTGGGACAAGGATCATACGAGCAGTACTTC. It encodes CATSRDLGQGSYEQYF.

A word on this clone: Given a much more abundant clone one base away, this may be a read error. V usage is TRBV30 and J usage is TRBJ1-2; D is unclear. Trimming removed 8 bases at V and 7 bases at J, with 11 bases between. The CDR3 has 10 amino acids. The germline V gene has CDR1 GTSNPN and CDR2 SVGIG (reference sequence). The CDR3 protein is CARRLSGYTF. DNA for the CDR3: TGTGCCAGAAGACTTTCTGGCTACACCTTC.

The chain has TRBV29-1 and TRBJ2-2, with D possibly being TRBD2 (6 bases). CDR3 length: 16 amino acids. The germline gives CDR1 SQVTM, CDR2 ANQGSEA. Trimming left V 5 bases short and J 2 bases short, with 18 bases between. In nucleotides, the CDR3 is TGCAGCGTTCAGTCGATTAGGGGAGGAAACACCGGGGAGCTGTTTTTT. The encoded protein is CSVQSIRGGNTGELFF.

This clone has only one observation. The J gene is TRBJ2-1, the V gene TRBV5-4; D is unclear. Trimming left V 0 bases short and J 0 bases short, with 4 bases between. Germline values: CDR1 SGHNT, CDR2 YYREEE (reference sequence). The CDR3 covers 14 residues. CDR3 nucleotide sequence: TGTGCCAGCAGCTTGGGGAGCTCCTACAATGAGCAGTTCTTC. Amino acids: CASSLGSSYNEQFF. Together with reference TRBV5-4 and TRBJ2-1, the CDR3 gives the full variable domain: ETGVTQSPTHLIKTRGQQVTLRCSSQSGHNTVSWYQQALGQGPQFIFQYYREEENGRGNFPPRFSGLQFPNYSSELNVNALELDDSALYLCASSLGSSYNEQFFGPGTRLTVL.